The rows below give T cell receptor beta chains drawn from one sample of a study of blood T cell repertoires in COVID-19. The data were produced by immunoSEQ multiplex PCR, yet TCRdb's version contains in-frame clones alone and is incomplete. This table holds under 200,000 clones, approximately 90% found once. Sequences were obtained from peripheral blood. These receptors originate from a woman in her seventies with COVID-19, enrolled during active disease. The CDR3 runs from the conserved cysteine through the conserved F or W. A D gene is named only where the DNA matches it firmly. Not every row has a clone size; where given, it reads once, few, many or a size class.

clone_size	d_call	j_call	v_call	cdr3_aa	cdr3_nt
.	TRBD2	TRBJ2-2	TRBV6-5	CASSSQPSGGTGELFF	TGTGCCAGCAGTTCCCAGCCTAGCGGGGGGACCGGGGAGCTGTTTTTT
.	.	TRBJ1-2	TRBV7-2	CASSWDINYGYTF	TGTGCCAGCAGCTGGGACATCAACTATGGCTACACCTTC
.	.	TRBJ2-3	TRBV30	CAWSSAGPTAPYF	TGTGCCTGGAGCTCGGCGGGACCTACCGCCCCTTATTTT
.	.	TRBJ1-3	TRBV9	CASSAAGYSGNTIYF	TGTGCCAGCAGCGCAGCGGGGTATTCTGGAAACACCATATATTTT
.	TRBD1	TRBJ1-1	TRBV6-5	CASSGRGRMNTEAFF	TGTGCCAGCTCTGGCAGGGGGCGAATGAACACTGAAGCTTTCTTT
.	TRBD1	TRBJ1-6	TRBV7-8	CASSFAGTAVGSPLHF	TGTGCCAGCAGCTTCGCCGGGACAGCAGTTGGTTCACCCCTCCACTTT
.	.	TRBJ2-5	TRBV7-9	CASSSLGWAETQYF	TGTGCCAGCAGCTCTCTGGGTTGGGCAGAGACCCAGTACTTC
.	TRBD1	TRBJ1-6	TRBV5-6	CASSARTGGWYNSPLHF	TGTGCCAGCAGCGCTCGGACAGGGGGCTGGTATAATTCACCCCTCCACTTT
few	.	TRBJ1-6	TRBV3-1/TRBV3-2	CASSPGGTYNSPLHF	TGTGCCAGCAGCCCAGGCGGGACGTATAATTCACCCCTCCACTTT
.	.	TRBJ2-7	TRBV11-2	CASSSGGDQYF	TGTGCCAGCAGCTCCGGCGGGGACCAGTACTTC
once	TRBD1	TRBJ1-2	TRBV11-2	CASSSPRTGPFGYTF	TGTGCCAGCAGCTCACCTAGGACAGGGCCGTTTGGCTACACCTTC
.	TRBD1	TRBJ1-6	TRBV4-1	CASSQEGTGSVQGSYNSPLHF	TGCGCCAGCAGCCAAGAAGGGACAGGGTCGGTACAGGGGTCATATAATTCACCCCTCCACTTT
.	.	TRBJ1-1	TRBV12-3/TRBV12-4	CASSLIRGSEAFF	TGTGCCAGCAGTTTAATCAGGGGATCTGAAGCTTTCTTT
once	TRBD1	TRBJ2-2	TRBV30	CAWSGTGAAGELFF	TGTGCCTGGAGCGGGACAGGGGCCGCCGGGGAGCTGTTTTTT
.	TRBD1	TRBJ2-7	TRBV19	CASSIETGRSYEQYF	TGTGCCAGTAGTATCGAGACAGGGCGATCCTACGAGCAGTACTTC
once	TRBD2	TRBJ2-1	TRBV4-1	CASSDLAGASYNEQFF	TGCGCCAGCAGCGACTTAGCGGGGGCCTCCTACAATGAGCAGTTCTTC
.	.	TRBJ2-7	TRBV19	CASRGATSYEQYF	TGTGCCAGTAGGGGGGCCACCTCCTACGAGCAGTACTTC
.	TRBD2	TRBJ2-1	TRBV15	CATSREGTRSDEQFF	TGTGCCACCAGCAGAGAAGGGACTAGATCTGATGAGCAGTTCTTC
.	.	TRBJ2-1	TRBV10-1	CASSGPGLNEQFF	TGCGCCAGCAGTGGGCCAGGGTTAAATGAGCAGTTCTTC
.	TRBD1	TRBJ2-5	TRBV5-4	CASSLGLTGVKRETQYF	TGTGCCAGCAGCTTAGGTTTGACAGGGGTTAAGAGAGAGACCCAGTACTTC
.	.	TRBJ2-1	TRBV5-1	CASSPAGYNEQFF	TGCGCCAGCAGCCCAGCGGGCTACAATGAGCAGTTCTTC
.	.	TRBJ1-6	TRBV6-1	CASIGTNNSPLHF	TGTGCCAGCATTGGGACTAACAATTCACCCCTCCACTTT
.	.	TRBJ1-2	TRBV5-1	CASSLVSGRSSYGYTF	TGCGCCAGCAGCTTGGTTTCTGGCAGATCCTCCTATGGCTACACCTTC
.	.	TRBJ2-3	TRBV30	CAWRQNTDTQYF	TGTGCCTGGAGACAGAACACAGATACGCAGTATTTT
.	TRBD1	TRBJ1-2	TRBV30	CAWRPRPGQGTAGVYGYTF	TGTGCCTGGAGGCCAAGACCGGGACAGGGAACGGCGGGCGTCTATGGCTACACCTTC
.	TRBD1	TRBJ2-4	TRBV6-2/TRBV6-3	CASSPTGGSIQYF	TGTGCCAGCAGCCCCACAGGGGGAAGCATTCAGTACTTC
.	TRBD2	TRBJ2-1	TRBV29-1	CSVDFLAGDYNEQFF	TGCAGCGTTGACTTTCTAGCGGGGGACTACAATGAGCAGTTCTTC
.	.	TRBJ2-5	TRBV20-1	CGGGGQETQYF	TGCGGGGGAGGGGGTCAAGAGACCCAGTACTTC
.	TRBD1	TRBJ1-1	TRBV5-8	CASSLGQGTMNTEAFF	TGTGCCAGCAGCTTAGGACAGGGGACCATGAACACTGAAGCTTTCTTT
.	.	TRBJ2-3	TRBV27	CASSSPGLADTQYF	TGTGCCAGCAGTTCACCCGGACTCGCAGATACGCAGTATTTT
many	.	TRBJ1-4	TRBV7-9	CASSLEWPRGRIEKLFF	TGTGCCAGCAGCTTAGAATGGCCTCGGGGTAGGATTGAAAAACTGTTTTTT
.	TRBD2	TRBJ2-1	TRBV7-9	CASSLSSGGTNEQFF	TGTGCCAGCAGCTTAAGTAGCGGGGGGACCAATGAGCAGTTCTTC
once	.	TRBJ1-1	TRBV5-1	CASSLVVGGGPNTEAFF	TGCGCCAGCAGCTTGGTTGTTGGGGGAGGGCCGAACACTGAAGCTTTCTTT
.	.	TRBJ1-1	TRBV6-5	CASSLQGGGTEAFF	TGTGCCAGCAGCCTACAGGGAGGGGGTACTGAAGCTTTCTTT
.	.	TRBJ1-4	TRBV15	CATSREGEGSNEKLFF	TGTGCCACCAGCAGAGAGGGGGAGGGTTCTAATGAAAAACTGTTTTTT
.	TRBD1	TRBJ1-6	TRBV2	CASSVGTGHSPLHF	TGTGCCAGCAGTGTGGGGACAGGGCATTCACCCCTCCACTTT
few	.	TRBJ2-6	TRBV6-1	CASSEILTALSGANVLTF	TGTGCCAGCAGTGAAATTCTAACAGCCCTCTCGGGGGCCAACGTCCTGACTTTC
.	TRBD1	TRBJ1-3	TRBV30	CAWTPGQPGNTIYF	TGTGCCTGGACCCCGGGACAGCCTGGAAACACCATATATTTT
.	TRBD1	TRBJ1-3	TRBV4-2	CASSLTGGISGNTIYF	TGTGCCAGCAGTCTTACAGGGGGTATCTCTGGAAACACCATATATTTT
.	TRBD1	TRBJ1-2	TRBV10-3	CAISERQGKSGYTF	TGTGCCATCAGTGAGCGACAGGGAAAATCCGGCTACACCTTC
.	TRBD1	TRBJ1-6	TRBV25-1	CASRGQGGSPLHF	TGTGCCAGCAGGGGACAGGGAGGTTCACCCCTCCACTTT
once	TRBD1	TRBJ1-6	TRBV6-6	CASSDRTGGSPLHF	TGTGCCAGCAGCGACAGGACAGGAGGATCACCCCTCCACTTT
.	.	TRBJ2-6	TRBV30	CAWSVEYSLTFSGANVLTF	TGTGCCTGGAGTGTAGAGTACTCACTAACCTTCTCTGGGGCCAACGTCCTGACTTTC
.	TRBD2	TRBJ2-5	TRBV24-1	CATSDLGRGGLETQYF	TGTGCCACCAGTGATTTGGGGAGGGGAGGGCTAGAGACCCAGTACTTC
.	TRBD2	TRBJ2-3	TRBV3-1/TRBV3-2	CASSSTGGGIRDTQYF	TGTGCCAGCAGCTCTACTGGCGGGGGGATCCGCGATACGCAGTATTTT
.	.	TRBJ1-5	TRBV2	CASSEGVGRINQPQHF	TGTGCCAGCAGTGAAGGAGTCGGCAGGATCAATCAGCCCCAGCATTTT
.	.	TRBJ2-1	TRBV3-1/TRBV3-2	CASSHTGTRSYNEQFF	TGTGCCAGCAGCCATACCGGGACACGCTCCTACAATGAGCAGTTCTTC
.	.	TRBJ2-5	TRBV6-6	CASSSKLSGLGTQYF	TGTGCCAGCAGTTCCAAACTAAGCGGGCTCGGGACCCAGTACTTC
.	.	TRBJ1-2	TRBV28	CASSLFMSPYGYTF	TGTGCCAGCAGTTTATTTATGAGTCCCTATGGCTACACCTTC
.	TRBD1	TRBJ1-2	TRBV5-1	CASSLEGTGNADYGYTF	TGCGCCAGCAGCTTGGAGGGGACAGGGAACGCCGACTATGGCTACACCTTC
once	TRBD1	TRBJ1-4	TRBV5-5	CASSLGTGSSEKLFF	TGTGCCAGCAGCTTGGGGACAGGGAGCTCTGAAAAACTGTTTTTT
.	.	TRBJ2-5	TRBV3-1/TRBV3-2	CASSHPDRYQETQYF	TGTGCCAGCAGCCACCCCGACAGATACCAAGAGACCCAGTACTTC
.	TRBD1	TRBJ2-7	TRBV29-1	CSVRTGSYEQYF	TGCAGCGTTCGGACAGGGTCCTACGAGCAGTACTTC